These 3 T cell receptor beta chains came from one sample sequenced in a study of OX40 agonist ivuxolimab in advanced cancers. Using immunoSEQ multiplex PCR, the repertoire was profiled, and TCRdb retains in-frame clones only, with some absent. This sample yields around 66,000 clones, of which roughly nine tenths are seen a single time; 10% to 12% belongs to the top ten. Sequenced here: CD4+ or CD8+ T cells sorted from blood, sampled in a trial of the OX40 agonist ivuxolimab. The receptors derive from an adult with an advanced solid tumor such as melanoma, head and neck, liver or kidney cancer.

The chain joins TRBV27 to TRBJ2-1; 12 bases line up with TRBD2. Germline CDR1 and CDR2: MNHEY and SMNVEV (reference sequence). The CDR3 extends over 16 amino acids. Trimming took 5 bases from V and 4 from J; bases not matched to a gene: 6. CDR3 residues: CASSKLAGGTYNEQFF. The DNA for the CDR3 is TGTGCCAGCAGTAAACTAGCGGGGGGAACTTACAATGAGCAGTTCTTC.

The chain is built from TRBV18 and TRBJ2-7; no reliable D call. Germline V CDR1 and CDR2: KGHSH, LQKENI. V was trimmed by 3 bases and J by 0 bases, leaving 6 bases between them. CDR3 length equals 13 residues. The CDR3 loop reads CASSPALSYEQYF. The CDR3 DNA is TGTGCCAGCTCACCGGCCCTCTCCTACGAGCAGTACTTC.

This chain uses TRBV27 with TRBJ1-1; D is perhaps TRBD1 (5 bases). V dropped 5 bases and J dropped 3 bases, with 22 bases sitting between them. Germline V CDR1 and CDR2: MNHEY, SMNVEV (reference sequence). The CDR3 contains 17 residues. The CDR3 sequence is CASSPPIRGPWYTEAFF. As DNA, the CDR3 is TGTGCCAGCAGTCCCCCGATTCGGGGCCCCTGGTACACTGAAGCTTTCTTT.